This TCR beta chain was obtained from a study of blood T cells in healthy people across ages. Donors each provided roughly 9.6 milliliters of peripheral blood. V was clipped by 1 base and J by 4 bases, with 10 bases between them. Germline loops: CDR1 SEHNR, CDR2 FQNEAQ (reference sequence). The CDR3 covers 14 residues. Worth noting for this clonotype: Antigen: not known.

For the second PCR, which ran for about 7 to 11 cycles, a sample-barcoded 5' primer and a J-beta primer mix were used. Through a template-switch adaptor with 12 random nucleotides, each cDNA molecule received a tag. TCRdb independently ran MiXCR on the 5' RACE reads; one entry per CDR3 protein. In the table there are more than 700,000 distinct CDR3 sequences, around 50% of which are singletons. Study results and caveats: Higher diversity, along with more naive CD4+ cells, distinguished long-lived donors from aged donors.

This receptor was identified in a man aged 80 or over in good health. The rearrangement joins TRBV7-9 to TRBJ1-2; D is ambiguous. The sequenced sample consisted of blood. The CDR3: CASSLVASFYGYTF. Written as DNA, the CDR3 is TGTGCCAGCAGCTTAGTAGCCAGCTTCTATGGCTACACCTTC.